The 8 T cell receptor beta chains below were found in one sample sequenced in a study of blood T cell repertoires in COVID-19. Sequencing was performed with immunoSEQ multiplex PCR; in TCRdb, only in-frame clones are kept and a portion is missing. The repertoire holds roughly 110,000 clones, about three quarters seen once, with 6.2% in the top ten. The source material was peripheral blood. The receptors stem from a man older than 75 with COVID-19, enrolled during active disease.

The V and J genes are TRBV5-5 and TRBJ2-7, with 8 positions matching TRBD2. The CDR3 consists of 14 residues. Germline V lookup: CDR1 SGHKS, CDR2 YYEKEE (reference sequence). With 0 bases clipped from V and 4 bases from J, the junction kept 3 bases outside the gene matches. CDR3 amino acids: CASSLGPGGYEQYF. For the CDR3, the DNA is TGTGCCAGCAGCTTGGGACCGGGAGGGTACGAGCAGTACTTC. The whole variable domain, remainder taken from reference TRBV5-5 and TRBJ2-7, is DAGVTQSPTHLIKTRGQQVTLRCSPISGHKSVSWYQQVLGQGPQFIFQYYEKEERGRGNFPDRFSARQFPNYSSELNVNALLLGDSALYLCASSLGPGGYEQYFGPGTRLTVT.

The rearrangement uses TRBV2 and TRBJ1-2; D is possibly TRBD1 (6 bases). Trimming left V 7 bases short and J 6 bases short, with 15 bases between. CDR3 size: 13 residues. Germline CDR1 and CDR2: SNHLY and FYNNEI. The CDR3 loop is CASNDRPPDGYTF. CDR3 bases: TGTGCCAGCAATGACAGGCCTCCTGATGGCTACACCTTC.

This chain connects TRBV7-3 to TRBJ2-1, with 7 nucleotides matching TRBD2. The CDR3 is made up of 15 amino acids. The junction had 9 bases not matched to a gene; V was cut back by 2 bases and J by 8 bases. Germline-derived CDR1 and CDR2 are SGHTA and FQGTGA. The CDR3 is CASSLFAGAGDEQFF. CDR3 sequence (DNA): TGTGCCAGCAGCTTATTTGCGGGAGCCGGCGATGAGCAGTTCTTC.

This rearrangement joins TRBV2 to TRBJ2-7; weak D call: TRBD2 (5 bases). This CDR3 contains 13 residues. Germline lookup yields CDR1 SNHLY and CDR2 FYNNEI. Trimming pared 4 bases from V and 6 bases from J, leaving 13 bases between. Here the CDR3 reads CASSGGPRGEQYF. In nucleotides, the CDR3 is TGTGCCAGCAGTGGTGGTCCCCGGGGCGAGCAGTACTTC.

Remarks on this clone: A much larger clone is a single base away; this may be a read error. This chain uses TRBV11-3 with TRBJ1-1, with D unclear. CDR3 length equals 13 residues. V was pared by 3 bases and J by 1 base, with 6 bases between. Per the germline V gene, CDR1 is SGHNT and CDR2 is YENEEA. CDR3 amino acids: CASSLTGNTEAFF. For the CDR3, the DNA is TGTGCCAGCAGCTTGACTGGGAACACTGAAGCTTTCTTT.

The chain recombines TRBV11-2 with TRBJ1-2; TRBD1 aligns across 9 bases. Looked up from germline, CDR1 is SGHAT and CDR2 is FQNNGV. CDR3 length: 18 amino acids. Trimming removed 1 base from V and 0 bases from J; junction bases left unmatched: 9. The CDR3, as DNA: TGTGCCAGCAGCTTAGTTCCGGGACAGGGACTTCCTAACTATGGCTACACCTTC. Protein product: CASSLVPGQGLPNYGYTF.

This chain links TRBV3-1 (or the pseudogene TRBV3-2) with TRBJ1-1; D is unclear. This CDR3 region has 13 residues. V lost 5 bases, J lost 5 bases, and 12 bases lay in between. Germline assignment: CDR1 LGHDT and CDR2 YNNKEL (reference sequence). The CDR3 region is CASSTNGETEAFF. The CDR3, as DNA: TGTGCCAGCAGCACCAACGGGGAGACTGAAGCTTTCTTT.

This chain joins TRBV5-4 and TRBJ2-7, with 8 bases matching TRBD2. Germline CDR1 is SGHNT and CDR2 is YYREEE (reference sequence). The CDR3 is 14 amino acids. V was pared by 0 bases and J by 8 bases, with 7 bases of the junction left unmatched. CDR3 DNA sequence: TGTGCCAGCAGCTTGGCCGGGACTAGGGTCCAGCAGTACTTC. It encodes CASSLAGTRVQQYF.